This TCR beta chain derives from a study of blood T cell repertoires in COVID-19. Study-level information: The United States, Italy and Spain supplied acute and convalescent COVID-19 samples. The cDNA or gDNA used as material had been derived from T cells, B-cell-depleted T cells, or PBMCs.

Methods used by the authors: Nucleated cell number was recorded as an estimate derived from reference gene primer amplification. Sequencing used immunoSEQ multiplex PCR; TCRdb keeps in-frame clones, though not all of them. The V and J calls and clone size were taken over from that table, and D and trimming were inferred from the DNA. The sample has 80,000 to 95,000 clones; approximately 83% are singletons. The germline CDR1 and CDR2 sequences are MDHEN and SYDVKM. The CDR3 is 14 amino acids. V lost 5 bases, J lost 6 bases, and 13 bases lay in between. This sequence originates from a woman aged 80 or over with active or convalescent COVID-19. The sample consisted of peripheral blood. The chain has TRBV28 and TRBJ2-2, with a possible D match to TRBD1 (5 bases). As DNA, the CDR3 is TGTGCCAGCAGTAGGTTCCAGGGTCCCGGGGAGCTGTTTTTT. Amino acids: CASSRFQGPGELFF. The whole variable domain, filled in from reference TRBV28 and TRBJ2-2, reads DVKVTQSSRYLVKRTGEKVFLECVQDMDHENMFWYRQDPGLGLRLIYFSYDVKMKEKGDIPEGYSVSREKKERFSLILESASTNQTSMYLCASSRFQGPGELFFGEGSRLTVL.